The sequence of this T cell receptor (beta chain) was determined in a study of T cell responses to AZD1222 COVID-19 vaccine. In germline, CDR1 is SGHRS, CDR2 YFSETQ. This CDR3 is built from 19 residues. Losses at the gene ends were 3 bases for V and 2 bases for J; bases not matched to a gene: 10. Worth noting for this clone: Its antigen remains unidentified.

The repertoire was sequenced with immunoSEQ multiplex PCR; TCRdb's copy has only in-frame clones and lacks some. The sample includes about 79,000 clones, over 75% of them seen just once. Study-wide points: Reportedly, close to half of spike-specific TCRs are directed against unmutated variant regions.

The V and J genes are TRBV5-1 and TRBJ2-2; 13 bases line up with TRBD2. The source was peripheral blood, collected on day 0 of AZD1222 vaccination. The sequence derives from an adult in good health. The DNA of the CDR3 is TGCGCCAGCAGCTGGCCCGGGACTAGCGGGGCCGTCAACACCGGGGAGCTGTTTTTT. Its protein is CASSWPGTSGAVNTGELFF.